This TCR beta chain is from a study of CD8 T cells in ankylosing spondylitis. TCRdb reprocessed the 5' RACE reads via MiXCR and lists one record per CDR3 protein. The sample records about 220,000 distinct CDR3 sequences, approximately 7.4% being singletons. The sample holds many counts of this clonotype. As yet, its antigen is unknown. Study-level findings and limits: Reactive arthritis synovial fluid and blood previously showed some of these motif variants. Disease-associated clones were CD8+ and fairly uncommon in peripheral blood. Ankylosing spondylitis blood appeared to carry a characteristic TCR beta motif of fewer than 10 highly homologous variants. There was reportedly significant enrichment of clones that were disease-linked in matched ankylosing spondylitis synovial fluid.

This CDR3 contains 14 residues. Between the trimmed V and J ends, which lost 2 bases and 0 bases, there was a span of 7 bases. Germline V gives CDR1 MNHEY, CDR2 SVGAGI. This chain joins TRBV6-5 and TRBJ1-1; weak D call: TRBD1 (5 bases). This clonotype was sampled from a male donor with ankylosing spondylitis. Sample: blood, either unsorted or a sorted T cell fraction (not recorded which). The DNA of the CDR3 is TGTGCCAGCAGTTACGAGGGGTTGAACACTGAAGCTTTCTTT. This sequence encodes CASSYEGLNTEAFF.